The sample holds many counts of the clone carrying this T cell receptor beta chain. Its target is unknown. These data are taken from a study of CD8+CD57+ T cells in acquired aplastic anemia. Study-level points and caveats: Patients and controls shared under 35 CD8+ CDR3 sequences, which appeared highly expressed in patients and within their immunodominant clones.

V was cut by 4 bases and J by 7 bases, with 14 bases left in between. The length of the CDR3 is 13 residues. The germline V gene has CDR1 SGDLS and CDR2 YYNGEE. Profiling that covered TCR beta VDJ and CDR3 relied on genomic DNA as its template. TCRdb passed the reads through MiXCR, listing each CDR3 protein once. The data show about 160,000 distinct CDR3 sequences, 45% to 55% seen once. Previously, flow cytometry had revealed CD8+CD57+ cell expansion in the patients chosen for sequencing. As a group, the patients uniformly had severe acquired aplastic anemia. The chain joins TRBV9 to TRBJ1-1, with D possibly matching TRBD1 (5 bases). Sample: sorted CD4+, CD8+, or CD8+CD57+ T cells (not recorded which) from PBMCs. The TCR comes from a human donor with aplastic anemia. The CDR3 nucleotides read TGTGCCAGCAGCCCCCGGGAGGGACTTGAAGCTTTCTTT. It yields the protein CASSPREGLEAFF.